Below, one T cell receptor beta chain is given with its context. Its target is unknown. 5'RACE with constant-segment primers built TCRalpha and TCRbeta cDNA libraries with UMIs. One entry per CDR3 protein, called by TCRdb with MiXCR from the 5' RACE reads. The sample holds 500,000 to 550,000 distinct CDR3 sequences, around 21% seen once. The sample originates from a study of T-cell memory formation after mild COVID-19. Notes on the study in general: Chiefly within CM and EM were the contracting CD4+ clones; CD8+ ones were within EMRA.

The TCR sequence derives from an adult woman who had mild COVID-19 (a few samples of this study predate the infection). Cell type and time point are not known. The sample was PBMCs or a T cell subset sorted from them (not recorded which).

Here the CDR3 reads CAWARNWQGEQFF. The CDR3 bases are TGTGCCTGGGCAAGAAACTGGCAGGGTGAGCAGTTCTTC. The genes are TRBV30 and TRBJ2-1; D perhaps matches TRBD1 (5 bases). The CDR3 has 13 residues. CDR1 and CDR2 (germline): GTSNPN, SVGIG (reference sequence). The germline V and J ends were trimmed by 5 bases and 9 bases, with 17 bases remaining between them.